These T cell receptor beta chains were read from a single sample in a study of shared clonotypes between healthy human individuals. Sequencing used immunoSEQ multiplex PCR; TCRdb keeps in-frame clones, though not all of them. Of more than 2 million clones listed, about 95% are singletons. Sample: naive CD8+ T cells sorted from blood. The receptors here all came from a man aged 18 to 30 in good health. Each CDR3 is given with its conserved first and last residue. The D gene is left open where the match is weak. Size values are once, few and many counts, or a class for expanded clones, and some rows have none.

j_call v_call clone_size d_call cdr3_aa cdr3_nt
TRBJ2-7 TRBV10-2 - TRBD1 CASSDIRTGNHEQYF TGCGCCAGCAGTGATATAAGGACAGGGAACCACGAGCAGTACTTC
TRBJ2-5 TRBV6-1 - - CASSELWGPLETQYF TGTGCCAGCAGTGAACTTTGGGGACCGCTAGAGACCCAGTACTTC
TRBJ1-1 TRBV9 - - CASSETGTEAFF TGTGCCAGCAGTGAGACGGGAACTGAAGCTTTCTTT
TRBJ2-7 TRBV11-2 - - CASSPGTAYEQYF TGTGCCAGCAGCCCCGGGACGGCCTACGAGCAGTACTTC
TRBJ2-7 TRBV7-2 - TRBD2 CASSLAGLAYEQYF TGTGCCAGCAGCTTAGCGGGACTAGCCTACGAGCAGTACTTC
TRBJ2-2 TRBV19 - - CASSIWGRTGELFF TGTGCCAGTAGTATCTGGGGGCGGACCGGGGAGCTGTTTTTT
TRBJ2-1 TRBV7-9 - TRBD1 CASSSGQDNEQFF TGTGCCAGCAGCTCGGGACAGGACAATGAGCAGTTCTTC
TRBJ1-2 TRBV6-4 once TRBD1 CASSEEWTGNYGYTF TGTGCCAGCAGTGAGGAATGGACAGGAAACTATGGCTACACCTTC
TRBJ2-2 TRBV2 - - CASSEVTSTGELFF TGTGCCAGCAGTGAAGTAACGAGCACCGGGGAGCTGTTTTTT
TRBJ2-7 TRBV9 once - CASSVNGLSSYEQYF TGTGCCAGCAGCGTCAACGGACTTTCCTCCTACGAGCAGTACTTC
TRBJ2-5 TRBV5-4 - - CASSLLQETQYF TGTGCCAGCAGCTTGCTTCAAGAGACCCAGTACTTC
TRBJ1-5 TRBV10-2 - - CASSEQVWQPQHF TGCGCCAGCAGTGAACAGGTATGGCAGCCCCAGCATTTT
TRBJ2-7 TRBV28 - TRBD1 CASSATGGPNYEQYF TGTGCCAGCAGTGCTACAGGGGGCCCGAACTACGAGCAGTACTTC
TRBJ2-7 TRBV6-5 - - CASSYSSSTYEQYF TGTGCCAGCAGTTACTCGAGCAGCACCTACGAGCAGTACTTC
TRBJ2-7 TRBV5-8 - - CASSSAADLIYEQYF TGTGCCAGCAGCTCGGCAGCCGACCTGATCTACGAGCAGTACTTC
TRBJ2-5 TRBV11-2 - - CASSLEPPEYF TGTGCCAGCAGCTTAGAACCCCCTGAGTACTTC
TRBJ1-5 TRBV6-1 - - CASRGGPYSNQPQHF TGTGCCAGCAGGGGGGGCCCCTATAGCAATCAGCCCCAGCATTTT
TRBJ2-7 TRBV4-1 - TRBD2 CASSQGEQGLAGLYEQYF TGCGCCAGCAGCCAAGGGGAGCAGGGACTAGCGGGATTGTACGAGCAGTACTTC
TRBJ2-5 TRBV6-1 - - CASSEARRGKETQYF TGTGCCAGCAGTGAAGCGCGAAGAGGGAAGGAGACCCAGTACTTC
TRBJ1-1 TRBV5-1 - - CASSLEVGLPEAFF TGCGCCAGCAGCTTGGAGGTGGGACTCCCAGAAGCTTTCTTT
TRBJ2-5 TRBV12-5 - TRBD1 CASGFGLGTGMETQYF TGTGCTAGTGGGTTTGGGCTAGGGACAGGGATGGAGACCCAGTACTTC
TRBJ2-7 TRBV11-2 once - CASSPESSYEQYF TGTGCCAGCAGCCCAGAGAGCTCCTACGAGCAGTACTTC
TRBJ2-5 TRBV6-1 - - CASRQGLETQYF TGTGCCAGCCGGCAGGGTTTAGAGACCCAGTACTTC
TRBJ2-7 TRBV7-8 once TRBD2 CASSGASGPIYEQYF TGTGCCAGCTCCGGGGCTAGCGGGCCGATCTACGAGCAGTACTTC
TRBJ2-2 TRBV7-6 - TRBD2 CASSFTSGGALTGELFF TGTGCCAGCAGCTTTACTAGCGGGGGGGCTCTCACCGGGGAGCTGTTTTTT
TRBJ2-7 TRBV6-5 - TRBD1 CASGSQGAGYEQYF TGTGCCAGCGGGTCACAGGGGGCTGGCTACGAGCAGTACTTC
TRBJ2-3 TRBV6-6 - - CASKDSDTDTQYF TGTGCCAGCAAGGACTCAGACACAGATACGCAGTATTTT
TRBJ2-1 TRBV5-8 - - CASSVGTLEQFF TGTGCCAGCAGCGTCGGGACACTTGAGCAGTTCTTC
TRBJ1-1 TRBV2 - - CASSETGQIEAFF TGTGCCAGCAGTGAAACCGGACAGATTGAAGCTTTCTTT
TRBJ1-2 TRBV29-1 - - CSVQNRIYGYTF TGCAGCGTTCAGAACAGGATCTATGGCTACACCTTC
TRBJ2-1 TRBV6-1 - TRBD1 CASSEGALQGAPDNEQFF TGTGCCAGCAGTGAAGGAGCCCTTCAGGGGGCGCCGGACAATGAGCAGTTCTTC
TRBJ1-6 TRBV28 - - CASRVLRDTNSPLHF TGTGCCAGCAGGGTACTCCGGGACACAAATTCACCCCTCCACTTT
TRBJ1-1 TRBV16 - - CASSHTSGNTEAFF TGTGCCAGCAGCCATACGTCGGGGAACACTGAAGCTTTCTTT
TRBJ2-5 TRBV7-6 - - CASSLAEETQYF TGTGCCAGCAGCTTAGCGGAGGAGACCCAGTACTTC
TRBJ2-7 TRBV7-2 - - CASSLTPGPGGYEQYF TGTGCCAGCAGCCTGACCCCGGGACCCGGGGGCTACGAGCAGTACTTC
TRBJ2-1 TRBV28 once TRBD2 CASSSQAGAYYNEQFF TGTGCCAGCAGTTCCCAAGCGGGGGCCTACTACAATGAGCAGTTCTTC
TRBJ2-1 TRBV4-3 - TRBD1 CASTVGTGEIYNEQFF TGCGCCAGCACCGTGGGGACAGGGGAAATCTACAATGAGCAGTTCTTC
TRBJ1-1 TRBV7-9 few - CASSLGWDTEAFF TGTGCCAGCAGCTTAGGGTGGGACACTGAAGCTTTCTTT
TRBJ2-4 TRBV28 - - CASSFQARVGIQYF TGTGCCAGCAGTTTCCAGGCGCGGGTGGGCATTCAGTACTTC
TRBJ1-2 TRBV10-2 - - CATAENLVHGYTF TGCGCCACTGCCGAGAACCTCGTCCATGGCTACACCTTC
TRBJ1-3 TRBV11-2 - - CASTLSMGYRNTIYF TGTGCCAGCACCCTTAGTATGGGGTATAGAAACACCATATATTTT
TRBJ2-2 TRBV13 - TRBD2 CASSSLAGVEEDTGELFF TGTGCCAGCAGCTCTCTAGCGGGTGTCGAGGAGGACACCGGGGAGCTGTTTTTT
TRBJ2-1 TRBV7-9 - TRBD2 CASSPVSREVYNEQFF TGTGCCAGCAGCCCCGTCTCGCGGGAGGTCTACAATGAGCAGTTCTTC
TRBJ2-7 TRBV7-6 once TRBD1 CASSPAMGTGFSYEQYF TGTGCCAGCAGCCCAGCGATGGGGACAGGGTTTTCCTACGAGCAGTACTTC
TRBJ1-1 TRBV13 - - CASSSQNGPFF TGTGCCAGCAGCTCCCAAAATGGGCCTTTCTTT
TRBJ2-1 TRBV12-5 - TRBD2 CASGWTSLNNEQFF TGTGCTAGTGGTTGGACTAGCTTAAATAATGAGCAGTTCTTC
TRBJ2-2 TRBV5-1 - - CASSYSSDFTGELFF TGCGCCAGCAGCTACTCTAGCGACTTCACCGGGGAGCTGTTTTTT
TRBJ2-7 TRBV20-1 - TRBD2 CSASIAGEQYF TGCAGTGCTTCTATAGCGGGTGAGCAGTACTTC
TRBJ2-7 TRBV7-7 - TRBD2 CASSPHRLLAGGHEQYF TGTGCTAGCAGCCCCCACCGACTCCTAGCGGGAGGCCACGAGCAGTACTTC
TRBJ2-7 TRBV27 - - CASSLWGGYEQYF TGTGCCAGCAGTTTATGGGGTGGCTACGAGCAGTACTTC
TRBJ1-1 TRBV19 - TRBD1 CASSTFRGLGLHEAFF TGTGCCAGTAGTACATTCAGGGGGCTCGGGCTTCATGAAGCTTTCTTT
TRBJ1-2 TRBV11-2 once TRBD1 CASSLGGTGVGYTF TGTGCCAGCAGCTTAGGAGGGACAGGGGTAGGCTACACCTTC
TRBJ2-1 TRBV5-4 - TRBD2 CASTPGLAGVNEQFF TGTGCCAGCACCCCCGGGCTAGCGGGAGTCAATGAGCAGTTCTTC
TRBJ2-7 TRBV4-1 - TRBD1 CASSQVGTGNSYEQYF TGCGCCAGCAGCCAAGTCGGGACAGGGAACTCCTACGAGCAGTACTTC
TRBJ2-7 TRBV2 - - CASSENAVSSYEQYF TGTGCCAGCAGTGAAAACGCAGTTAGCTCCTACGAGCAGTACTTC